This T cell receptor (beta chain) was sequenced in a study of blood T cell repertoires in COVID-19. CDR3 length: 16 residues. Trimming took 4 bases from V and 0 from J, leaving 14 bases between them. Germline CDR1 and CDR2: KGHSH and LQKENI. The method was immunoSEQ multiplex PCR; TCRdb's version includes in-frame clones alone and lacks a portion of them. The sample gives 490,000 or so clones, approximately 90% of which show up once; around 7.9% is in the top ten. Clinical history reported by participants formed the basis on which cohorts were assigned. The receptor comes from an older woman who had recovered from COVID-19. This chain uses TRBV18 with TRBJ2-3, with a possible D match to TRBD1 (6 bases). Sequencing was done on a sample of PBMCs or T cells enriched from blood (not recorded which). The CDR3 sequence is CASSLRDTSSTDTQYF. The CDR3 DNA is TGTGCCAGCTCACTACGGGACACATCTAGCACAGATACGCAGTATTTT.